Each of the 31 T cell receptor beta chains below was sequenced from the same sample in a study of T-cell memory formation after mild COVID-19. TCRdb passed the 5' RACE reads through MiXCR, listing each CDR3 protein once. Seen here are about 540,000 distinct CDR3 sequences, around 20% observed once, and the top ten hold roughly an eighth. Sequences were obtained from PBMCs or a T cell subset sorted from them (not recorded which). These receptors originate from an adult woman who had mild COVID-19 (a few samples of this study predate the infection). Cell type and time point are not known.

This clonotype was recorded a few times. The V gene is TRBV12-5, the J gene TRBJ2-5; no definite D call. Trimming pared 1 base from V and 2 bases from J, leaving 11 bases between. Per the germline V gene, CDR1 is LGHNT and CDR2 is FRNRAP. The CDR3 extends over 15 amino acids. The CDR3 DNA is TGTGCTAGTGGTTTGGAAGGGCACTTTCAAGAGACCCAGTACTTC. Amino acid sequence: CASGLEGHFQETQYF.

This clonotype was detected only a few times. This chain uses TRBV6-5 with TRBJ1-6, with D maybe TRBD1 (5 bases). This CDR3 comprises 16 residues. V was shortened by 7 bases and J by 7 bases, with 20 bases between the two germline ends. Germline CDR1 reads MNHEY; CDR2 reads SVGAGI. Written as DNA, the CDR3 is TGTGCCAGCATCGATTTTGGGGGAGGCCGGAATTCACCCCTCCACTTT. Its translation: CASIDFGGGRNSPLHF.

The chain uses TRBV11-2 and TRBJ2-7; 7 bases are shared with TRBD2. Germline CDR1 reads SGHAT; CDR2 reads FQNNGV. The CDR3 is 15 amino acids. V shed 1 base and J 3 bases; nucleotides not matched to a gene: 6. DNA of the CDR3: TGTGCCAGCAGCTTAGTTAGCGGGCCGCTCTACGAGCAGTACTTC. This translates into CASSLVSGPLYEQYF.

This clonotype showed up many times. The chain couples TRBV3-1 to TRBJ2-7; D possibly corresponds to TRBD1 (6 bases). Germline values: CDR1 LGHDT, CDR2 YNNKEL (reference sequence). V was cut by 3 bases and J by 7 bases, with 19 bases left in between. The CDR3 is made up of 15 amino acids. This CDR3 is CASSHSSQGSGEQYF. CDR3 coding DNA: TGTGCCAGCAGCCACTCTAGCCAGGGGTCAGGAGAGCAGTACTTC.

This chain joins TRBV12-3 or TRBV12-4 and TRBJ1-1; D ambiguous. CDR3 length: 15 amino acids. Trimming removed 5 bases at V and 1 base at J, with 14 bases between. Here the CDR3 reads CASSPTAATNTEAFF. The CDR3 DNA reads TGTGCCAGCAGTCCAACAGCTGCTACGAACACTGAAGCTTTCTTT.

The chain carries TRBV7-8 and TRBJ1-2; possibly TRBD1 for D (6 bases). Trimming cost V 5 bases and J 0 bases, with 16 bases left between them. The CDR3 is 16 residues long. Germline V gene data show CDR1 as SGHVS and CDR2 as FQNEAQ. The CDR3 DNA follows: TGTGCCAGCAGCCTACTAGGGGGGTTCTCTAACTATGGCTACACCTTC. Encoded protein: CASSLLGGFSNYGYTF.

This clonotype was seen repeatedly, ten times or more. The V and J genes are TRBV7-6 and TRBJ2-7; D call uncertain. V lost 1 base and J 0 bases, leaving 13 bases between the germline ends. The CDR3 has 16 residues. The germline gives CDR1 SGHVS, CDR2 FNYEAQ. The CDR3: CASSLVDRRHSYEQYF. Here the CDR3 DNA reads TGTGCCAGCAGCTTAGTAGACCGGCGCCACTCCTACGAGCAGTACTTC. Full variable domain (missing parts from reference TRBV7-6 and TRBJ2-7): GAGVSQSPRYKVTKRGQDVALRCDPISGHVSLYWYRQALGQGPEFLTYFNYEAQQDKSGLPNDRFSAERPEGSISTLTIQRTEQRDSAMYRCASSLVDRRHSYEQYFGPGTRLTVT.

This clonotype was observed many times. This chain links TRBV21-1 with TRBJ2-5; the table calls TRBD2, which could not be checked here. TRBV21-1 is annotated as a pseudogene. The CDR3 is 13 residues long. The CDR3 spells CASSTSGRETQYF. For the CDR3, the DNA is TGTGCCAGCAGTACTAGCGGGAGAGAGACCCAGTACTTC.

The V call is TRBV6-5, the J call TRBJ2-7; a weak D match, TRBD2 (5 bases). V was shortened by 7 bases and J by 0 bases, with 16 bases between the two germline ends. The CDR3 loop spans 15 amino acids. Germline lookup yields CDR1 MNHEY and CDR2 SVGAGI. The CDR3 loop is CASTPRTLSSYEQYF. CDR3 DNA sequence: TGTGCCAGCACCCCCAGGACTCTGAGCTCCTACGAGCAGTACTTC.

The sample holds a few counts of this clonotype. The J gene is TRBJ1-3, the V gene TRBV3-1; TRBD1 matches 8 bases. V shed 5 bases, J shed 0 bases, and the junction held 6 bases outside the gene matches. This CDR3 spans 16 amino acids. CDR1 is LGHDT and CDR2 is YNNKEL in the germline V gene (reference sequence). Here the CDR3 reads CASSARQGNSGNTIYF. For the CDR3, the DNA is TGTGCCAGCAGCGCCCGACAGGGGAACTCTGGAAACACCATATATTTT.

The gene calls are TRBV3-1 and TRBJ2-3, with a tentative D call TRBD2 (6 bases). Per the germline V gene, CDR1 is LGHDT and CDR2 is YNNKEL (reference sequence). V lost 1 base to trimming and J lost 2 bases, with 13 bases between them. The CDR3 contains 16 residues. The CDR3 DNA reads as TGTGCCAGCAGCCAAGGGCGGGACCCTTACACAGATACGCAGTATTTT. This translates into CASSQGRDPYTDTQYF.

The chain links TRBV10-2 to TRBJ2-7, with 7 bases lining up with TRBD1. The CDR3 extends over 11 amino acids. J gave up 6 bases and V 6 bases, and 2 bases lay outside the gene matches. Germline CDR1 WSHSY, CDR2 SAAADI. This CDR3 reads CASSRGFEQYF. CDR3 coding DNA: TGCGCCAGCAGCAGGGGGTTCGAGCAGTACTTC.

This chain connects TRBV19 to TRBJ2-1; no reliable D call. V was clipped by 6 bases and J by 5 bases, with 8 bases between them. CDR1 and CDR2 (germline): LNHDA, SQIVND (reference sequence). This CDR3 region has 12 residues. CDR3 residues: CASRQANNEQFF. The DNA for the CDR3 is TGTGCCAGTAGGCAGGCTAACAATGAGCAGTTCTTC.

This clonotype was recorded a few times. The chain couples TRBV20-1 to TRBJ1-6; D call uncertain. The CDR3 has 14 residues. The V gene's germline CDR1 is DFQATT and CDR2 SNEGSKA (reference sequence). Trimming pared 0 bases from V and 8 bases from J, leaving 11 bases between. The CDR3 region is CSARDLGRHSPLHF. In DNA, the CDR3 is TGCAGTGCTAGAGATCTCGGTCGGCATTCACCCCTCCACTTT.

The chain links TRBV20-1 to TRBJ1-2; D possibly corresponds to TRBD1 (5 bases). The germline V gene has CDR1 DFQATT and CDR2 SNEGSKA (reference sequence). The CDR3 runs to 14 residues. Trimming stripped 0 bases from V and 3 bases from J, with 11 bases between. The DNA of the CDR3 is TGCAGTGCTAGAGAGTCCCGGGGGGACTATGGCTACACCTTC. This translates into CSARESRGDYGYTF.

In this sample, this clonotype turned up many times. CDR3 in amino acids: CASSLGQGITDTQYF. The DNA of the CDR3 is TGTGCCAGCAGCTTAGGCCAGGGGATAACAGATACGCAGTATTTT. The genes are TRBV7-6 and TRBJ2-3; TRBD1 is a possible D gene (6 bases). CDR1 and CDR2 from the germline V gene are SGHVS and FNYEAQ. V was cut by 1 base and J by 3 bases, with 11 bases left in between. This CDR3 has 15 residues.

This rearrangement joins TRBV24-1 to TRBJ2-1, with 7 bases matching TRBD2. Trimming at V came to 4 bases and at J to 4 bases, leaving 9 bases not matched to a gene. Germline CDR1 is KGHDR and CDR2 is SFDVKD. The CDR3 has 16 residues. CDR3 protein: CATSDLAAPGYNEQFF. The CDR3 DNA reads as TGTGCCACCAGTGACCTAGCGGCGCCGGGTTACAATGAGCAGTTCTTC.

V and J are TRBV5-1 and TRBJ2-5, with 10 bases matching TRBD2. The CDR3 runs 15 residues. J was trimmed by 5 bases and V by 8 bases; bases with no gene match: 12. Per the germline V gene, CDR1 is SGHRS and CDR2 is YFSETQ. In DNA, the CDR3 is TGCGCCAGTGGACTAGCGGCTATCCCGGGGGAGACCCAGTACTTC. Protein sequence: CASGLAAIPGETQYF.

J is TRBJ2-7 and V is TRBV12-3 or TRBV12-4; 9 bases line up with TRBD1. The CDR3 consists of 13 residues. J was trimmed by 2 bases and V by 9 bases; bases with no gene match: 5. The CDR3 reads CASLGDRAYEQYF. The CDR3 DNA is TGTGCCAGTCTAGGGGACAGGGCCTACGAGCAGTACTTC.

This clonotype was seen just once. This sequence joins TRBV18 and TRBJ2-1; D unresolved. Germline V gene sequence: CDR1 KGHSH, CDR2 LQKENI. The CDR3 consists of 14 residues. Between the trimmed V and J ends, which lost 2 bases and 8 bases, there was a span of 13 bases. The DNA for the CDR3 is TGTGCCAGCTCACCAGGCTTATTCTCGTATGAGCAGTTCTTC. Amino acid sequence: CASSPGLFSYEQFF.

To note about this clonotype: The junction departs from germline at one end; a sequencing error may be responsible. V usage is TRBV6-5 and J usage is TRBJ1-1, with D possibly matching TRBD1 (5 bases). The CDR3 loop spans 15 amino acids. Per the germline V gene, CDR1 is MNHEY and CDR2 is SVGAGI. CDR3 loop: CASSYRGPGNAEAFF. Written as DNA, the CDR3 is TGTGCCAGCAGTTACAGGGGTCCAGGGAACGCTGAAGCTTTCTTT.

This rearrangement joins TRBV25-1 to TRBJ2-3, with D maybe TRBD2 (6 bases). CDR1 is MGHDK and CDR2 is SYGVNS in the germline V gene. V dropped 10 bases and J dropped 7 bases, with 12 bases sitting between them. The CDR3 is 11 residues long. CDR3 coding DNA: TGTGCCACCGAGGAGGGTTATACGCAGTATTTT. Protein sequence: CATEEGYTQYF.

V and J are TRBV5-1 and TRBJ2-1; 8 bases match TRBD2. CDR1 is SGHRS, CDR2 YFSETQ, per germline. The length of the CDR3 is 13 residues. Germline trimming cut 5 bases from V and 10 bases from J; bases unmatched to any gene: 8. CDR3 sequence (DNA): TGCGCCAGCAGAGGACTAGCACTCCACGAGCAGTTCTTC. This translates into CASRGLALHEQFF.

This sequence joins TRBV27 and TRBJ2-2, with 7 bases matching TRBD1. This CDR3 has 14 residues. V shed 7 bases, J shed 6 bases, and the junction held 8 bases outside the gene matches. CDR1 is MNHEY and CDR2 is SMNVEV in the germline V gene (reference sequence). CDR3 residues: CASNPTGDAGELFF. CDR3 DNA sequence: TGTGCCAGCAATCCTACAGGGGACGCCGGGGAGCTGTTTTTT.

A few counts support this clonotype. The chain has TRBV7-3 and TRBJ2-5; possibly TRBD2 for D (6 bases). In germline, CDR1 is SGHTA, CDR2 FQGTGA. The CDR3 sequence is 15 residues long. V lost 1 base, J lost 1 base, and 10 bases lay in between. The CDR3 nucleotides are TGTGCCAGCAGCTTAAGCGGTAGCGGCCAAGAGACCCAGTACTTC. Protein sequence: CASSLSGSGQETQYF.

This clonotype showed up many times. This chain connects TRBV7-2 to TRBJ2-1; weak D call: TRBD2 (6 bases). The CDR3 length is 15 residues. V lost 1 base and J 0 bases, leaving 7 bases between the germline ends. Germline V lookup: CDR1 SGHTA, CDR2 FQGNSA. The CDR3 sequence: CASSLVGGSYNEQFF. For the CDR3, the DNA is TGTGCCAGCAGCTTAGTGGGGGGCTCCTACAATGAGCAGTTCTTC.

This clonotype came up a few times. In DNA form, the CDR3 reads TGTGCCAGCAGCAACCAAGCGGGTATTGGCGGGACCAGCTCCTACAATGAGCAGTTCTTC. Protein sequence: CASSNQAGIGGTSSYNEQFF. The chain joins TRBV7-9 to TRBJ2-1; TRBD2 is a possible D gene (6 bases). Germline V gene sequence: CDR1 SEHNR, CDR2 FQNEAQ (reference sequence). The CDR3 sequence is 20 residues long. Trimming removed 5 bases at V and 0 bases at J, with 26 bases between.

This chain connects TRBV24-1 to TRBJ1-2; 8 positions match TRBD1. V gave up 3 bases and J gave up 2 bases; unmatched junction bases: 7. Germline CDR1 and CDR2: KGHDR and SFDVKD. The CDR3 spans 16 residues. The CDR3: CATSDPADRANYGYTF. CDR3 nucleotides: TGTGCCACCAGTGATCCTGCGGACAGGGCGAACTATGGCTACACCTTC.

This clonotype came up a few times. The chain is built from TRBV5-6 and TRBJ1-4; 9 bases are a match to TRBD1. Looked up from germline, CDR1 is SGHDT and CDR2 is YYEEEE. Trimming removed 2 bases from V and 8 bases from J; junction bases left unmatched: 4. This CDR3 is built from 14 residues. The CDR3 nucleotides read TGTGCCAGCAGCTTAACAGGGGGCCTCGAAAAACTGTTTTTT. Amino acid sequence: CASSLTGGLEKLFF.

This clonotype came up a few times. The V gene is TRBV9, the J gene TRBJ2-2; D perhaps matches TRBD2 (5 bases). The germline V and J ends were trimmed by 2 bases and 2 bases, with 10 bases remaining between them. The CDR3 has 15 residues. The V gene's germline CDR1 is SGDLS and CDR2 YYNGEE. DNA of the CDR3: TGTGCCAGCAGCGTGGGTAGCGTCAACACCGGGGAGCTGTTTTTT. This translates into CASSVGSVNTGELFF.

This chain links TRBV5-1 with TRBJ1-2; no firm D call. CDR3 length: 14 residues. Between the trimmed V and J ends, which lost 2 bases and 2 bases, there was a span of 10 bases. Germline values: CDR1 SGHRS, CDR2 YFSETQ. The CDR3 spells CASSLPGANYGYTF. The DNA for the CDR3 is TGCGCCAGCAGCTTACCGGGAGCAAACTATGGCTACACCTTC. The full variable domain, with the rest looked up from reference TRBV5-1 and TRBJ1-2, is KAGVTQTPRYLIKTRGQQVTLSCSPISGHRSVSWYQQTPGQGLQFLFEYFSETQRNKGNFPGRFSGRQFSNSRSEMNVSTLELGDSALYLCASSLPGANYGYTFGSGTRLTVV.